The 14 T cell receptor beta chains presented below share a single source sample, sequenced in a study of STAT5B mutations in CD4+ large granular lymphocyte leukemia. Data came from immunoSEQ multiplex PCR; TCRdb stores just in-frame clones and leaves some out. The sample has about 35,000 clones; 65% to 70% are singletons. The sequenced sample consisted of CD4+ T cells from blood buffy coats. Every receptor here comes from a human donor in good health.

V gene TRBV27 combines with J gene TRBJ1-2; 10 bases are a match to TRBD1. J lost 6 bases, V lost 4 bases, and 11 bases had no gene match. Germline loops: CDR1 MNHEY, CDR2 SMNVEV (reference sequence). CDR3 length: 16 residues. CDR3 coding DNA: TGTGCCAGCAGTTCCAAGGTGCCCGGGACAGGGGATGGCTACACCTTC. The encoded protein is CASSSKVPGTGDGYTF.

This clone came up a few times. CDR3 sequence: CASSLGPPGTEAFF. The CDR3 DNA reads TGTGCCAGCAGCTTAGGCCCTCCGGGCACTGAAGCTTTCTTT. The genes are TRBV7-3 and TRBJ1-1; D not certain. CDR1 and CDR2 (germline): SGHTA, FQGTGA. The V end lost 2 bases, the J end lost 4 bases, and 11 bases lay between the germline ends. The CDR3 has 14 amino acids.

The gene calls are TRBV6-1 and TRBJ1-5, with D possibly being TRBD1 (5 bases). Germline V gene data show CDR1 as MNHNS and CDR2 as SASEGT. Trimming took 7 bases from V and 6 from J, leaving 16 bases between them. This CDR3 has 14 amino acids. The CDR3 loop reads CASTLGVALQPQHF. CDR3 DNA sequence: TGTGCCAGCACACTGGGGGTAGCCCTTCAGCCCCAGCATTTT.

This clone came up a few times. The gene calls are TRBV18 and TRBJ2-5; D remains unclear. Germline assignment: CDR1 KGHSH and CDR2 LQKENI. The V and J ends lost 3 bases and 4 bases respectively, with 6 bases between them. The CDR3 sequence is 12 residues long. This chain's CDR3 is CASSPPGETQYF. In DNA form, the CDR3 reads TGTGCCAGCTCACCCCCCGGAGAGACCCAGTACTTC.

The V gene is TRBV5-6, the J gene TRBJ2-6; TRBD1 or TRBD2 may be the D gene (5 bases each). Per germline, CDR1 SGHDT and CDR2 YYEEEE. The CDR3 extends over 15 amino acids. Trimming stripped 0 bases from V and 2 bases from J, with 6 bases between. For the CDR3, the DNA is TGTGCCAGCAGCTTGGGGGGACCTGGGGCCAACGTCCTGACTTTC. Amino acids: CASSLGGPGANVLTF.

The chain couples TRBV28 to TRBJ1-2, with D hard to call. Germline V CDR1 and CDR2: MDHEN, SYDVKM. CDR3 size: 14 residues. Deletions cut 5 bases from V and 5 bases from J, with 15 bases between. CDR3 loop: CASSGAGVPYGYTF. The DNA of the CDR3 is TGTGCCAGCAGTGGAGCCGGGGTCCCATATGGCTACACCTTC.

V gene TRBV9 combines with J gene TRBJ1-3; 8 bases match TRBD1. V shed 4 bases, J shed 4 bases, and the junction held 16 bases outside the gene matches. The CDR3 is 18 amino acids. Per the germline V gene, CDR1 is SGDLS and CDR2 is YYNGEE. CDR3 protein: CASSPHRGQGMGGNTIYF. CDR3 sequence (DNA): TGTGCCAGCAGCCCCCATCGTGGACAGGGTATGGGGGGAAACACCATATATTTT.

The chain couples TRBV2 to TRBJ2-2, with D unclear. The CDR3 contains 13 residues. The germline CDR1 and CDR2 sequences are SNHLY and FYNNEI. V lost 1 base and J 2 bases, leaving 2 bases between the germline ends. The CDR3 region has the DNA TGTGCCAGCAGTGAAGGTAACACCGGGGAGCTGTTTTTT. Protein product: CASSEGNTGELFF. Full variable domain (remainder filled in from reference TRBV2 and TRBJ2-2): EPEVTQTPSHQVTQMGQEVILRCVPISNHLYFYWYRQILGQKVEFLVSFYNNEISEKSEIFDDQFSVERPDGSNFTLKIRSTKLEDSAMYFCASSEGNTGELFFGEGSRLTVL.

The gene calls are TRBV11-1 and TRBJ1-4, with 7 bases matching TRBD1. CDR1 SGHAT and CDR2 FQDESV come from the germline V gene (reference sequence). V lost 5 bases, J lost 6 bases, and 3 bases stayed unmatched. The length of the CDR3 is 13 residues. DNA of the CDR3: TGTGCCAGCAGCGTTACAGGGGATGAAAAACTGTTTTTT. Translation: CASSVTGDEKLFF.

The chain couples TRBV7-2 to TRBJ1-2, with no clear D. V gave up 0 bases and J gave up 0 bases, with 5 bases separating them. The CDR3 length is 14 residues. CDR1 and CDR2 (germline): SGHTA, FQGNSA. The CDR3 protein is CASSLAPANYGYTF. CDR3 bases: TGTGCCAGCAGCTTAGCTCCAGCTAACTATGGCTACACCTTC.

The gene calls are TRBV25-1 and TRBJ1-1, with D perhaps TRBD1 (6 bases). The CDR3 has 17 residues. The V and J ends lost 5 bases and 3 bases respectively, with 22 bases between them. Germline V lookup: CDR1 MGHDK, CDR2 SYGVNS. The CDR3 DNA reads TGTGCCAGCAGTCTGGCCCGGGGGGCTTTACAGGACACTGAAGCTTTCTTT. This gives the protein CASSLARGALQDTEAFF.

This rearrangement joins TRBV6-1 to TRBJ2-2; D is undetermined. The germline V gene has CDR1 MNHNS and CDR2 SASEGT. V lost 6 bases and J lost 6, with 8 bases in between. This CDR3 contains 12 residues. CDR3 coding DNA: TGTGCCAGCAGGGACGGTGCCGGGGAGCTGTTTTTT. It translates to CASRDGAGELFF.

J is TRBJ1-2 and V is TRBV5-1, with 8 bases aligning to TRBD1. The germline V gene has CDR1 SGHRS and CDR2 YFSETQ. The CDR3 length is 14 residues. The V gene end was trimmed by 5 bases and the J gene end by 6 bases; junction bases not matched to a gene: 9. DNA of the CDR3: TGCGCCAGCAGACCACAGGGGGGTTTAGATGGCTACACCTTC. It specifies CASRPQGGLDGYTF. The whole variable domain, remainder taken from reference TRBV5-1 and TRBJ1-2, is KAGVTQTPRYLIKTRGQQVTLSCSPISGHRSVSWYQQTPGQGLQFLFEYFSETQRNKGNFPGRFSGRQFSNSRSEMNVSTLELGDSALYLCASRPQGGLDGYTFGSGTRLTVV.

The chain is built from TRBV12-5 and TRBJ1-1, with a weak D call TRBD1 (6 bases). The CDR3 consists of 13 residues. The germline V gene encodes CDR1 LGHNT and CDR2 FRNRAP. Trimming cost V 5 bases and J 1 base, with 8 bases left between them. CDR3 protein: CASGKQGNTEAFF. The CDR3 DNA sequence: TGTGCTAGTGGTAAACAGGGGAACACTGAAGCTTTCTTT.